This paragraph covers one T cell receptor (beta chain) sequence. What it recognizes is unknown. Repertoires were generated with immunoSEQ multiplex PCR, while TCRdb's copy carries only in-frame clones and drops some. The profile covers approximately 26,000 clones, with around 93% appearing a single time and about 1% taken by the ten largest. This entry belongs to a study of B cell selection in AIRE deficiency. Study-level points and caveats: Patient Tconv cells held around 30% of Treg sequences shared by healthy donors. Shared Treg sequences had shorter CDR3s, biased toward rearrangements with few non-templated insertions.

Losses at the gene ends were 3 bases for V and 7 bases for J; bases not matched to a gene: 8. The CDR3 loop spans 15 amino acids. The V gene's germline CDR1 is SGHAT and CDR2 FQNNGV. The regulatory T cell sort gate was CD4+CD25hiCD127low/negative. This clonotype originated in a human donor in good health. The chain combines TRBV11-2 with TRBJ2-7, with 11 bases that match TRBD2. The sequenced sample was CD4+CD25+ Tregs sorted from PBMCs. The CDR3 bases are TGTGCCAGCAGCTTCGATTTAGCGGGGGGGCGGGAGCAGTACTTC. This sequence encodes CASSFDLAGGREQYF. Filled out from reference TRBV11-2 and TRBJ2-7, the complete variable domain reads EAGVAQSPRYKIIEKRQSVAFWCNPISGHATLYWYQQILGQGPKLLIQFQNNGVVDDSQLPKDRFSAERLKGVDSTLKIQPAKLEDSAVYLCASSFDLAGGREQYFGPGTRLTVT.